The 14 T cell receptor beta chains given below trace back to one sample, sequenced in a study of PD-1 blockade in classical Hodgkin lymphoma. Every patient was affected by relapse after autologous stem cell transplantation, while exposure to brentuximab vedotin was not uniform. TCRdb's copy holds only in-frame clones and misses some; the assay was immunoSEQ multiplex PCR. This table holds more than 90,000 clones, about 89% found once. This sample comprised peripheral blood mononuclear cells (PBMCs), obtained before the second cycle of nivolumab. These TCRs come from a human donor with classical Hodgkin lymphoma.

This chain connects TRBV4-2 to TRBJ1-6, with no clear D. V dropped 1 base and J dropped 9 bases, with 7 bases sitting between them. Germline V gives CDR1 LGHNA, CDR2 YNFKEQ. CDR3 length equals 13 residues. CDR3 in DNA: TGTGCCAGCAGCCAAGGCCAGGCTTCACCCCTCCACTTT. Its protein product is CASSQGQASPLHF.

The chain combines TRBV30 with TRBJ2-7; D is perhaps TRBD1 or TRBD2 (5 bases each). Trimming removed 5 bases from V and 2 bases from J, with 13 bases in between. CDR1 is GTSNPN, CDR2 SVGIG, per germline (reference sequence). The CDR3 contains 13 residues. As DNA, the CDR3 is TGTGCCTGGGCCCGGGGCCCACCCTACGAGCAGTACTTC. This codes for CAWARGPPYEQYF.

This rearrangement joins TRBV6-6 to TRBJ2-3; tentatively, D is TRBD1 (5 bases). Between the trimmed V and J ends, which lost 9 bases and 2 bases, there was a span of 15 bases. The CDR3 has 14 residues. Germline V gene lookup returns CDR1 MNHNY and CDR2 SVGAGI (reference sequence). Here the CDR3 DNA reads TGTGCCAGTAAACAGGACCACCCCACAGATACGCAGTATTTT. Its translation is CASKQDHPTDTQYF.

The rearrangement links TRBV13 to TRBJ2-4; D is possibly TRBD2 (5 bases). V was trimmed by 5 bases and J by 8 bases, leaving 13 bases between them. The CDR3 totals 13 residues. Germline V gene data show CDR1 as PRHDT and CDR2 as FYEKMQ (reference sequence). The CDR3 sequence: CASSPERGHIQYF. The CDR3 DNA is TGTGCCAGCAGCCCCGAGAGAGGGCACATTCAGTACTTC.

This clone showed up just once. This chain links TRBV19 with TRBJ1-1, with D possibly TRBD1 on 5 matching bases. The ends were cut back, 8 bases at V and 1 base at J, with 5 bases in the middle. The CDR3 consists of 11 residues. Germline assignment: CDR1 LNHDA and CDR2 SQIVND (reference sequence). In DNA, the CDR3 is TGTGCCAGTGACAGGAACACTGAAGCTTTCTTT. This translates into CASDRNTEAFF.

The chain employs TRBV7-3 and TRBJ2-3; 7 nucleotides line up with TRBD2. Germline CDR1 SGHTA, CDR2 FQGTGA. The V gene end was trimmed by 4 bases and the J gene end by 0 bases; junction bases not matched to a gene: 4. The CDR3 contains 15 residues. The CDR3 protein is CASSSGGTSTDTQYF. The CDR3 DNA reads as TGTGCCAGCAGCTCCGGGGGGACTAGCACAGATACGCAGTATTTT. The variable domain in full, with the rest retrieved from reference TRBV7-3 and TRBJ2-3, is GAGVSQTPSNKVTEKGKYVELRCDPISGHTALYWYRQSLGQGPEFLIYFQGTGAADDSGLPNDRFFAVRPEGSVSTLKIQRTERGDSAVYLCASSSGGTSTDTQYFGPGTRLTVL.

The chain carries TRBV30 and TRBJ1-5; D is possibly TRBD1 (6 bases). Trimming shortened V by 5 bases and J by 3 bases, and 14 bases separated the two germline ends. CDR3 length: 14 residues. Germline V gene sequence: CDR1 GTSNPN, CDR2 SVGIG (reference sequence). CDR3 in DNA: TGTGCCTGGTCGGGGGCCAGCTTCAATCAGCCCCAGCATTTT. It yields the protein CAWSGASFNQPQHF.

The V gene is TRBV11-2, the J gene TRBJ2-2, with 14 positions matching TRBD2. The germline gives CDR1 SGHAT, CDR2 FQNNGV. CDR3 length equals 17 residues. With 6 bases clipped from V and 2 bases from J, the junction kept 5 bases outside the gene matches. This CDR3 reads CASRKGLAGANTGELFF. CDR3 nucleotide sequence: TGTGCCAGCAGGAAGGGACTAGCGGGGGCTAACACCGGGGAGCTGTTTTTT.

The rearrangement uses TRBV7-9 and TRBJ1-1; TRBD1 matches 8 bases. The CDR3 is made up of 16 amino acids. The ends lost 5 bases at V and 1 base at J; junction bases unmatched: 9. The V gene's germline CDR1 is SEHNR and CDR2 FQNEAQ (reference sequence). This chain's CDR3 is CASSRRGTGSNTEAFF. The CDR3 DNA reads as TGTGCCAGCAGCCGACGAGGGACAGGTTCGAACACTGAAGCTTTCTTT.

CDR3 loop: CARSLTGYQRGNEQFF. The DNA of the CDR3 is TGTGCCAGAAGCTTAACGGGGTATCAGAGAGGCAATGAGCAGTTCTTC. V and J are TRBV5-3 and TRBJ2-1, with a weak D call TRBD2 (5 bases). TRBV5-3 is sorted into the ORF group, with uncertain function. There are 16 residues in the CDR3. V shed 2 bases and J shed 6 bases, with 18 bases lying between them.

The chain joins TRBV18 to TRBJ1-1; no clear D gene. Trimming shortened V by 3 bases and J by 1 base, and 9 bases separated the two germline ends. The CDR3 length is 14 residues. CDR1 and CDR2 from the germline V gene are KGHSH and LQKENI. CDR3 sequence: CASSPWAENTEAFF. The CDR3 DNA reads TGTGCCAGCTCACCTTGGGCAGAGAACACTGAAGCTTTCTTT.

V usage is TRBV7-2 and J usage is TRBJ2-5, with 12 bases that match TRBD1. The trim removed 2 bases at V and 7 bases at J, leaving 11 bases unmatched. Germline CDR1 reads SGHTA; CDR2 reads FQGNSA. The CDR3 has 17 residues. CDR3 protein: CASSLRLWDRGPSTQYF. CDR3 sequence (DNA): TGTGCCAGCAGCTTAAGGCTTTGGGACAGGGGGCCGTCGACCCAGTACTTC.

This clone was seen a handful of times. J is TRBJ1-6 and V is TRBV11-2; no firm D call. The CDR3 spans 10 residues. V was clipped by 5 bases and J by 13 bases, with 6 bases between them. CDR1 is SGHAT, CDR2 FQNNGV, per germline. The CDR3 nucleotides are TGTGCCAGCAGCCCCTCTCCCCTCCACTTT. This encodes CASSPSPLHF.

The chain is built from TRBV5-6 and TRBJ1-3; D call uncertain. V dropped 2 bases and J dropped 0 bases, with 9 bases sitting between them. The CDR3 extends over 15 amino acids. CDR1 is SGHDT and CDR2 is YYEEEE in the germline V gene. In DNA form, the CDR3 reads TGTGCCAGCAGCTTTCGCGGAAGCTCTGGAAACACCATATATTTT. Protein: CASSFRGSSGNTIYF.